This T cell receptor (beta chain) was captured by sequencing in a study of T cell changes during pregnancy in multiple sclerosis. The data were produced by immunoSEQ multiplex PCR, yet TCRdb's version contains in-frame clones alone and is incomplete. The sample gives more than 55,000 clones, around 94% of which show up once; just over 2.5% is in the top ten. The CDR3 consists of 13 residues. Trimming left V 3 bases short and J 8 bases short, with 11 bases between. From germline, CDR1 is MNHEY and CDR2 SMNVEV (reference sequence). J is TRBJ2-4 and V is TRBV27; perhaps TRBD2 as D (6 bases). The TCR sequence derives from a female donor with multiple sclerosis, enrolled in a pregnancy study. The input for sequencing was CD8+ T cells from peripheral blood mononuclear cells, taken after pregnancy. The CDR3 region has the DNA TGTGCCAGCAGTTTTACTAGCTATGACATTCAGTACTTC. Translating gives CASSFTSYDIQYF.